This passage covers 6 T cell receptor delta chains from one sample sequenced in a study of human gamma delta and Vdelta1 T cells. TCRdb reanalysed the PCR reads via CATT. The sample shows over 5,500 delta-chain clones, 40% of them seen only once. No antigen is known for these receptors. The specimen was Vdelta1 gamma-delta T cells from blood grown in culture (DOT cells). The source of these receptors is a human donor in good health.

The genes are TRDV1 and TRDJ1; 7 bases map to TRDD3. Germline V gene data show CDR1 as TSWWSYY and CDR2 as QGS. The ends lost 3 bases at V and 0 bases at J; junction bases unmatched: 7. The CDR3 has 16 amino acids. The DNA for the CDR3 is TGTGCTCTTGGGGATTCCTGGGGGGCTTACACCGATAAACTCATCTTT. This gives the protein CALGDSWGAYTDKLIF.

The chain is built from TRDV1 and TRDJ1, with 9 bases lining up with TRDD3. From germline, CDR1 is TSWWSYY and CDR2 QGS. The CDR3 runs 21 residues. With V trimmed by 0 bases and J by 0 bases, 17 bases remained unmatched. This CDR3 reads CALGELVFHLVLGEHTDKLIF. The CDR3 nucleotides are TGTGCTCTTGGGGAACTAGTTTTCCATCTCGTACTGGGGGAGCACACCGATAAACTCATCTTT.

This clone was counted between two and nine times. The V gene is TRDV1, the J gene TRDJ1; D possibly corresponds to TRDD2 (6 bases). V was pared by 4 bases and J by 0 bases, with 21 bases between. This CDR3 contains 18 residues. Germline CDR1 reads TSWWSYY; CDR2 reads QGS. In DNA form, the CDR3 reads TGTGCTCTTGGGGGGCCTTCCGCCCCTCTTTGGTACACCGATAAACTCATCTTT. Translation: CALGGPSAPLWYTDKLIF.

The chain is built from TRDV1 and TRDJ1; 11 nucleotides match TRDD3. The germline V gene has CDR1 TSWWSYY and CDR2 QGS. The CDR3 covers 23 residues. V dropped 3 bases and J dropped 5; count of bases not matched to a gene: 29. CDR3 nucleotides: TGTGCTCTTGGGGAGACGAACTTCGAGTACTGGGGGATAAGGGGTTTTAGTCCTGATAAACTCATCTTT. As protein: CALGETNFEYWGIRGFSPDKLIF.

By frequency in the sample, this clone is medium-sized. The J gene is TRDJ1, the V gene TRDV1; the match to TRDD3 covers 8 bases. V lost 5 bases, J lost 8 bases, and 19 bases stayed unmatched. The CDR3 is 17 amino acids. Germline lookup yields CDR1 TSWWSYY and CDR2 QGS. CDR3: CALGKILQLGGRSKLIF. The CDR3 coding sequence is TGTGCTCTTGGGAAGATCCTACAACTGGGGGGCAGATCGAAACTCATCTTT.

As for this clone: This likely stems from a read error, as it lies one base from a far larger clone. This CDR3 is also generated by other DNA sequences in the sample. The gene calls are TRDV1 and TRDJ1, with D maybe TRDD3 (7 bases). The V end was cut by 2 bases, the J end by 5 bases, with 27 bases between. This CDR3 has 19 amino acids. Germline lookup yields CDR1 TSWWSYY and CDR2 QGS. The CDR3 DNA reads TGTGCTCTTGGGGAAAAGTCCTACTGGGGATCTCACCCGGTTGATAAACTCATCTTT. As protein: CALGEKSYWGSHPVDKLIF.